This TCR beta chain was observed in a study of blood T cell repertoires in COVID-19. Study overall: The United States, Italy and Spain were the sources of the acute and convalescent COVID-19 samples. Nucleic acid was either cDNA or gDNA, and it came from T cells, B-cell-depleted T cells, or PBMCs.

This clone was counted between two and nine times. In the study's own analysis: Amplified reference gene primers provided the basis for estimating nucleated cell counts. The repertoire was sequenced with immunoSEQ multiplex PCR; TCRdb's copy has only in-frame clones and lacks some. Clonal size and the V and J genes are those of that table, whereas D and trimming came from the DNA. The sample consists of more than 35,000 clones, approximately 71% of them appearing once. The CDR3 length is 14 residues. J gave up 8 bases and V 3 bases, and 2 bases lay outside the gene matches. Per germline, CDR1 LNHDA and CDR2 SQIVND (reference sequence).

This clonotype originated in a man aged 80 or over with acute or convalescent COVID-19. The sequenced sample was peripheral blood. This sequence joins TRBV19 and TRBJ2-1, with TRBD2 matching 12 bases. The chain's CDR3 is CASSMTSGSHEQFF. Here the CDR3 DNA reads TGTGCCAGTAGTATGACTAGCGGGAGCCATGAGCAGTTCTTC. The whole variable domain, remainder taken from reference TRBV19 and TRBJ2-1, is DGGITQSPKYLFRKEGQNVTLSCEQNLNHDAMYWYRQDPGQGLRLIYYSQIVNDFQKGDIAEGYSVSREKKESFPLTVTSAQKNPTAFYLCASSMTSGSHEQFFGPGTRLTVL.